A single sample gave rise to the 10 T cell receptor beta chains below, sequenced in a study of tumor-infiltrating lymphocytes in primary liver carcinoma. Total RNA (around 0.45 ug) served as template for TCR beta cDNA synthesis primed by a constant-region primer. Three rounds of nested multiplex PCR with slightly modified ARM-PCR produced TCR beta libraries. Rounds one and two of PCR, each of 10 cycles, were primed with TRBV1-TRBV30 forward primers and a C-beta reverse primer. TCRdb analysed the multiplex PCR reads with MiXCR anew, one entry per CDR3 protein. This table has about 200,000 distinct CDR3 sequences, approximately 64% appearing once. RNA was extracted from whole blood without cell sorting, alongside germline DNA. Sequencing was done on a sample of peripheral blood. These receptors were collected from a woman aged 60 to 75 with primary liver carcinoma and hepatitis B virus infection.

In the case of this clonotype: This clone may be a read error of a much larger clone one base away. V gene TRBV5-4 combines with J gene TRBJ1-2; the D gene is possibly TRBD1 (5 bases). Per the germline V gene, CDR1 is SGHNT and CDR2 is YYREEE (reference sequence). The CDR3 is made up of 12 amino acids. CDR3 loop: CVSSSDIYGYTF. Here the CDR3 DNA reads TGTGTCAGCAGCTCGGACATTTATGGCTACACCTTC.

A remark on this clonotype: Relative to the germline gene, one junction end is altered; a read error may explain this. Here the CDR3 DNA reads TGTGCCAACAGCTTAGGCTCCAGAGGAGAGACCCAGTACTTC. This translates into CANSLGSRGETQYF. The chain couples TRBV7-9 to TRBJ2-5; no firm D call. The length of the CDR3 is 14 residues. Germline lookup yields CDR1 SEHNR and CDR2 FQNEAQ (reference sequence).

The CDR3 loop is CASSPKDSKYYGYTF. The DNA of the CDR3 is TGCGCCAGCAGTCCTAAGGACAGCAAGTACTATGGCTACACCTTC. This sequence joins TRBV5-1 and TRBJ1-2; a possible D gene is TRBD1 (6 bases). Per the germline V gene, CDR1 is SGHRS and CDR2 is YFSETQ. There are 15 residues in the CDR3. V dropped 5 bases and J dropped 3 bases, with 17 bases sitting between them.

The gene calls are TRBV5-1 and TRBJ2-3; D is uncertain. The V gene lost 4 bases and the J gene lost 5 bases, with 17 bases spanning the gap. Germline values: CDR1 SGHRS, CDR2 YFSETQ. The CDR3 is made up of 15 amino acids. The CDR3 coding sequence is TGCGCCAGCAGCCAGGATTCTTCCTACGGAGATACGCAGTATTTT. The encoded protein is CASSQDSSYGDTQYF.

The V call is TRBV5-1, the J call TRBJ2-7; no firm D call. The CDR3 length is 15 residues. Germline V gene lookup returns CDR1 SGHRS and CDR2 YFSETQ. Trimming shortened V by 4 bases and J by 4 bases, and 18 bases separated the two germline ends. CDR3 DNA sequence: TGCGCCAGCAGCCTGGTAGGGTACTGGGAATACGAGCAGTACTTC. Amino acid sequence: CASSLVGYWEYEQYF.

A remark on this clonotype: Germline is not matched at one junction end, which may reflect a read error. This chain uses TRBV12-3 or TRBV12-4 with TRBJ1-1; D is undetermined. The CDR3 has 13 amino acids. The DNA for the CDR3 is TGTGACAGCAGTTTTACAGCGGACACTGAAGCTTTCTTT. Translated, it gives CDSSFTADTEAFF.

To note about this clonotype: A much larger clone lies one base from this, so it may be a read error. This chain connects TRBV6-5 to TRBJ2-2; 7 bases agree with TRBD1. The CDR3 totals 14 residues. CDR1 MNHEY and CDR2 SVGAGI come from the germline V gene. V dropped 7 bases and J dropped 3; count of bases not matched to a gene: 5. The CDR3 bases are TGTGCCAGCATGGGACAGAGGTACACCGGGGAGCTGTTTTTT. Amino acid sequence: CASMGQRYTGELFF.

The J gene is TRBJ2-3, the V gene TRBV11-2, with TRBD2 matching over 15 bases. The J call may be incorrect, as the DNA end agrees better with TRBJ2-5. The CDR3 has 17 amino acids. Germline V CDR1 and CDR2: SGHAT, FQNNGV. CDR3 amino acids: CASSLGTSGREAVTQYF. Written as DNA, the CDR3 is TGTGCCAGCAGCTTAGGGACTAGCGGGAGGGAAGCAGTGACCCAGTACTTC.

This clonotype was picked up a small number of times. The junction and the germline gene differ at one end; a read error may be behind it. This chain connects TRBV5-4 to TRBJ2-3; 9 bases match TRBD2. The CDR3 is 15 amino acids. Germline CDR1 is SGHNT and CDR2 is YYREEE (reference sequence). The CDR3 spells CANSRGRAGTDTQYF. CDR3 bases: TGTGCCAACAGCCGCGGGAGGGCCGGAACAGATACGCAGTATTTT.

The chain links TRBV29-1 to TRBJ1-2; D remains unclear. The CDR3 has 14 amino acids. V lost 4 bases and J lost 8, with 20 bases in between. Germline loops: CDR1 SQVTM, CDR2 ANQGSEA. This CDR3 reads CSVVEGRRSYGYTF. In DNA, the CDR3 is TGCAGCGTTGTAGAGGGCCGCAGGTCATACGGCTACACCTTC.